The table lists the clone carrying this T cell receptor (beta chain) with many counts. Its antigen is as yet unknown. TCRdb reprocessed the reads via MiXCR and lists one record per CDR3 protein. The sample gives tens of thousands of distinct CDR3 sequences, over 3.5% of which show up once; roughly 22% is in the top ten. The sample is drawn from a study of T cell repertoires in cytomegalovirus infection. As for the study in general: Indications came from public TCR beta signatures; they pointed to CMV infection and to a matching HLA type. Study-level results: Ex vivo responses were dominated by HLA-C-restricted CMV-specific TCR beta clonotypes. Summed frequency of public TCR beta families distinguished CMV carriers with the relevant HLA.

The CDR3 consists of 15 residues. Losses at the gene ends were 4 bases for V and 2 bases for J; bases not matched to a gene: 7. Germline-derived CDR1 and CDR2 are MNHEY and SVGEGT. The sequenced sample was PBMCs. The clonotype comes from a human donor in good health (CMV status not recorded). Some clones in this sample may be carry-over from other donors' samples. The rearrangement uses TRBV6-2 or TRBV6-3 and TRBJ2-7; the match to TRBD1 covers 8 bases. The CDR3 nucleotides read TGTGCCAGCAGTTCACCGGGACAGGCCCCCTACGAGCAGTACTTC. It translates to CASSSPGQAPYEQYF.